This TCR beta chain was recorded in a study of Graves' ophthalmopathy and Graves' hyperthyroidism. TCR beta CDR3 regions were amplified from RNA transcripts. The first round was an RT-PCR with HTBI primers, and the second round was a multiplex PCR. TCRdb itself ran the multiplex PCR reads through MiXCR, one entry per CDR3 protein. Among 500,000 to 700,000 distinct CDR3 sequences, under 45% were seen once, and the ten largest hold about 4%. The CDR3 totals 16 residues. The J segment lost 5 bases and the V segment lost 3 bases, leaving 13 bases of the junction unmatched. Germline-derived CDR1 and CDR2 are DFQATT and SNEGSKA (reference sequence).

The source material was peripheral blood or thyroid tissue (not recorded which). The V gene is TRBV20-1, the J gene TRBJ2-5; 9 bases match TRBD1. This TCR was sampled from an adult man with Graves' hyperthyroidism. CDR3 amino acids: CSARLPGQGPYETQYF. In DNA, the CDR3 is TGCAGTGCTAGGTTGCCGGGACAGGGACCCTACGAGACCCAGTACTTC.